A selection of T cell receptor beta chains follows, all from one sample in a study of cytomegalovirus exposure and HLA in healthy donors. Assay used: immunoSEQ multiplex PCR; TCRdb lists only in-frame clones, some missing. The data show over 50,000 clones, about 96% seen once. Sequenced input: PBMCs. These receptor sequences come from a woman aged 18-30 years in good health and CMV-seronegative. CDR3s include the opening cysteine and the closing phenylalanine or tryptophan. D genes are given only for firm matches. Not all rows give a size; the values are once, few, many and, for expanded clones, a class.

v_call	j_call	d_call	clone_size	cdr3_length	cdr3_nt	cdr3_aa
TRBV4-3	TRBJ2-7	TRBD2	.	15	TGCGCCAGCAGCCAGAGAACCGGGACTACCTACGAGCAGTACTTC	CASSQRTGTTYEQYF
TRBV29-1	TRBJ2-3	TRBD1	.	15	TGCAGCGTTGGCCCCGGGACAGGGGGGTCCGATACGCAGTATTTT	CSVGPGTGGSDTQYF
TRBV27	TRBJ2-7	TRBD2	.	16	TGTGCCAGCAGCCCCTGGGGTAGCGGGGGGCTTGGCGAGCAGTACTTC	CASSPWGSGGLGEQYF
TRBV4-2	TRBJ2-1	.	.	14	TGTGCCAGCAGCGAAGCGGGTCCGGTGAATGAGCAGTTCTTC	CASSEAGPVNEQFF
TRBV7-2	TRBJ2-1	.	.	12	TGTGCCAGCAGCTTAGCGTTCGATGAGCAGTTCTTC	CASSLAFDEQFF
TRBV25-1	TRBJ2-2	TRBD1	.	15	TGTGCCAGCAGTGTCGGGACAGGGGGGACCGGGGAGCTGTTTTTT	CASSVGTGGTGELFF
TRBV7-9	TRBJ1-2	.	.	15	TGTGCCAGCAGCCCAGTGGGCCTAAGGGGGTATGGCTACACCTTC	CASSPVGLRGYGYTF
TRBV19	TRBJ1-5	TRBD1	.	15	TGTGCCAGTAGTACCATCGACAGGGGACCTCAGCCCCAGCATTTT	CASSTIDRGPQPQHF
TRBV6-5	TRBJ2-7	TRBD1	few	15	TGTGCCAGCAGTTACTCGGGGACAGGAACCTACGAGCAGTACTTC	CASSYSGTGTYEQYF
TRBV7-8	TRBJ2-7	TRBD1	.	15	TGTGCCAGCAGCTTAGGCGACAGGGGCCCTTACGAGCAGTACTTC	CASSLGDRGPYEQYF
TRBV9	TRBJ2-7	.	.	13	TGTGCCAGCAGCGTGGGCGGCCAGGGAGAGCAGTACTTC	CASSVGGQGEQYF
TRBV9	TRBJ1-1	.	.	15	TGTGCCAGCAGCGTAGCGGTGGTGCCCCACACTGAAGCTTTCTTT	CASSVAVVPHTEAFF
TRBV7-2	TRBJ2-3	TRBD1	.	16	TGTGCCAGCAGCTTAGCGGGGACAGGAGACACAGATACGCAGTATTTT	CASSLAGTGDTDTQYF